Below, 21 T cell receptor beta chains from the same sample are listed, as sequenced in a study of post-analysis software for immune sequencing data. Study-wide points: Compared with controls, patients had more of about 5 TRBV segments, including TRBV5-6, TRBV5-1 and TRBV20-1.

Unique molecular identifiers tagged the TCR beta cDNA libraries. TCRdb redid the calling of the PCR reads with MiXCR, one entry per CDR3 protein. The sample includes under 200,000 distinct CDR3 sequences, 25% to 35% seen only once; the top ten take more than 3%. Their cognate antigens are unknown. Material: blood. Source of these receptors: a girl between 2 and 17 years old with multiple sclerosis.

This clonotype turned up a few times. V and J are TRBV29-1 and TRBJ2-1, with D unclear. The J call may not be correct, given that the DNA end is closer to TRBJ2-7. CDR1 is SQVTM and CDR2 is ANQGSEA in the germline V gene. The length of the CDR3 is 16 residues. Here the CDR3 DNA reads TGCAGCGTTGAAGATCAGGCGCCTGACGCCTACAATGAGCAGTACTTC. It is translated as CSVEDQAPDAYNEQYF.

V and J are TRBV5-1 and TRBJ1-2, with 11 bases identical to TRBD1. The CDR3 is made up of 15 amino acids. The V and J ends lost 4 bases and 5 bases, in that order; junction bases with no gene match: 7. The germline V gene has CDR1 SGHRS and CDR2 YFSETQ. The CDR3 sequence: CASSRGTGGSYGYTF. The DNA for the CDR3 is TGCGCCAGCAGCCGTGGGACAGGGGGAAGTTATGGCTACACCTTC.

On this clonotype: A much more abundant neighbour one base away suggests this may be a read error. V is TRBV20-1 and J is TRBJ2-5, with unresolved D. With the DNA end fitting TRBJ2-7 better, the J assignment may be wrong. CDR3 size: 12 residues. Germline V lookup: CDR1 DFQATT, CDR2 SNEGSKA (reference sequence). Here the CDR3 reads CSASMGDYEQYF. The CDR3 bases are TGCAGTGCTAGTATGGGTGACTACGAGCAGTACTTC.

This clonotype was observed many times. J is TRBJ2-5 and V is TRBV4-1; D is unresolved. The CDR3 is 16 amino acids. CDR1 is MGHRA and CDR2 is YSYEKL in the germline V gene. Deletions cut 0 bases from V and 1 base from J, with 12 bases between. The CDR3 loop is CASSQESTTFQETQYF. In DNA form, the CDR3 reads TGCGCCAGCAGCCAAGAGTCGACAACATTCCAAGAGACCCAGTACTTC.

The sample holds a few counts of this clonotype. The chain couples TRBV30 to TRBJ1-5; D is undetermined. Trimming took off 0 bases at V and 1 base at J, with 4 bases between the two ends. The CDR3 extends over 13 amino acids. Germline loops: CDR1 GTSNPN, CDR2 SVGIG (reference sequence). Here the CDR3 DNA reads TGTGCCTGGAGTGTACGGAGCAATCAGCCCCAGCATTTT. Its protein is CAWSVRSNQPQHF.

This clonotype was observed once. A much larger clone is a single base away; this may be a read error. The genes are TRBV6-1 and TRBJ2-7, with D tentatively TRBD1 (6 bases). Trimming removed 11 bases from V and 2 bases from J, with 16 bases in between. This CDR3 has 13 amino acids. Germline V gene data show CDR1 as MNHNS and CDR2 as SASEGT. The CDR3 nucleotides read TGTGCCGGCGTTGTAGGGGGTACCTACGAGCAGTACTTC. Its translation is CAGVVGGTYEQYF.

The chain links TRBV4-1 to TRBJ1-4; 9 nucleotides line up with TRBD1. Germline V lookup: CDR1 MGHRA, CDR2 YSYEKL. Trimming took 7 bases from V and 8 from J; bases not matched to a gene: 11. The CDR3 length is 15 residues. CDR3 DNA: TGCGCCAGCAACCAGTCCGGGACAGGGAACGAAAAACTGTTTTTT. Its translation is CASNQSGTGNEKLFF.

This clonotype was counted many times. This chain uses TRBV6-5 with TRBJ2-7, with D uncertain. Germline V CDR1 and CDR2: MNHEY, SVGAGI. The CDR3 is 15 residues long. V dropped 2 bases and J dropped 3 bases, with 14 bases sitting between them. The DNA for the CDR3 is TGTGCCAGCAGTTACAGGGCTTCATTCGGCTACGAGCAGTACTTC. Its protein product is CASSYRASFGYEQYF.

This sequence joins TRBV5-1 and TRBJ1-2; 9 bases are a match to TRBD1. J gave up 8 bases and V 2 bases, and 7 bases lay outside the gene matches. CDR3 length equals 14 residues. Germline V gene lookup returns CDR1 SGHRS and CDR2 YFSETQ. DNA of the CDR3: TGCGCCAGCAGCTTCTACAGGGGGCGAGAAGGCTACACCTTC. Its translation: CASSFYRGREGYTF.

CDR3 sequence: CASRDRVGASGSPLHF. The DNA of the CDR3 is TGTGCCAGCAGAGACCGAGTGGGGGCGTCAGGGTCACCCCTCCACTTT. The gene calls are TRBV6-6 and TRBJ1-6; TRBD1 is a possible D gene (6 bases). This CDR3 region has 16 residues. V lost 6 bases, J lost 10 bases, and 22 bases lay in between. Germline loops: CDR1 MNHNY, CDR2 SVGAGI (reference sequence).

The V call is TRBV29-1, the J call TRBJ2-5, with TRBD2 identical over 10 bases. CDR3 length equals 15 residues. In germline, CDR1 is SQVTM, CDR2 ANQGSEA. With 7 bases clipped from V and 2 bases from J, the junction kept 10 bases outside the gene matches. CDR3 bases: TGCAGCGGGCGGAGAACTAGCGGGGTGCAAGAGACCCAGTACTTC. Encoded protein: CSGRRTSGVQETQYF. The variable domain in full, with the rest retrieved from reference TRBV29-1 and TRBJ2-5, is SAVISQKPSRDICQRGTSLTIQCQVDSQVTMMFWYRQQPGQSLTLIATANQGSEATYESGFVIDKFPISRPNLTFSTLTVSNMSPEDSSIYLCSGRRTSGVQETQYFGPGTRLLVL.

The chain links TRBV25-1 to TRBJ2-5; 10 nucleotides align to TRBD2. Germline loops: CDR1 MGHDK, CDR2 SYGVNS. CDR3 length: 14 amino acids. V lost 8 bases to trimming and J lost 11 bases; unmatched junction nucleotides: 14. CDR3 sequence (DNA): TGTGCCAGCCGGACACAGCGGGGGGGCAATGAGCAGTACTTC. This sequence encodes CASRTQRGGNEQYF.

Many counts were recorded for this clonotype. The chain combines TRBV20-1 with TRBJ2-7, with TRBD2 identical over 12 bases. Per germline, CDR1 DFQATT and CDR2 SNEGSKA (reference sequence). This CDR3 comprises 15 residues. Unmatched junction bases numbered 5, after V lost 3 bases and J lost 2 bases. The CDR3 loop is CSARRTSGMPYEQYF. CDR3 in DNA: TGCAGTGCTAGGAGGACTAGCGGGATGCCCTACGAGCAGTACTTC.

This clonotype came up many times. V usage is TRBV4-2 and J usage is TRBJ2-1, with D possibly matching TRBD2 (6 bases). Germline V lookup: CDR1 LGHNA, CDR2 YNFKEQ. CDR3 length: 15 amino acids. Trimming removed 0 bases at V and 9 bases at J, with 15 bases between. CDR3 sequence: CASSQDRGGTGEQFF. CDR3 coding DNA: TGTGCCAGCAGCCAAGATCGGGGCGGGACGGGTGAGCAGTTCTTC.

Comments on this clonotype: This may stem from a read error, because a much larger clone lies one nucleotide away. The chain has TRBV30 and TRBJ2-5; the D is unclear. Germline CDR1 GTSNPN, CDR2 SVGIG (reference sequence). The CDR3 length is 13 residues. V lost 2 bases, J lost 11 bases, and 18 bases lay in between. CDR3 protein: CAWSLGRFHEQYF. The CDR3 bases are TGTGCCTGGAGTCTTGGCCGATTCCATGAGCAGTACTTC.

This clonotype was seen a few times. J is TRBJ2-3 and V is TRBV5-1; 7 bases line up with TRBD2. The CDR3 loop spans 15 amino acids. The germline V gene has CDR1 SGHRS and CDR2 YFSETQ. The V and J ends lost 6 bases and 2 bases, in that order; junction bases with no gene match: 9. The CDR3 here is CASTQIGGNTDTQYF. CDR3 nucleotide sequence: TGCGCCAGCACCCAAATCGGGGGGAACACAGATACGCAGTATTTT.

The chain is built from TRBV4-1 and TRBJ2-7, with 10 nucleotides matching TRBD2. This CDR3 has 17 amino acids. The V gene's germline CDR1 is MGHRA and CDR2 YSYEKL. V gave up 1 base and J gave up 5 bases; unmatched junction bases: 11. For the CDR3, the DNA is TGCGCCAGCAGCCAAGTCGTGATGGGACTAGCGCCCCACGAGCAGTACTTC. Protein sequence: CASSQVVMGLAPHEQYF.

This clonotype was observed a few times. This chain links TRBV7-2 with TRBJ2-1; 9 bases match TRBD1. The V segment lost 5 bases and the J segment 9 bases; nucleotides outside the gene matches: 8. From germline, CDR1 is SGHTA and CDR2 FQGNSA. The CDR3 spans 14 residues. CDR3 region: CTSSHGTGWLEQFF. The DNA of the CDR3 is TGTACCAGCAGCCACGGGACAGGGTGGCTTGAGCAGTTCTTC.

Only a few counts were recorded for this clonotype. This chain uses TRBV20-1 with TRBJ2-1; 9 bases are a match to TRBD2. The length of the CDR3 is 16 residues. Losses at the gene ends were 0 bases for V and 3 bases for J; bases not matched to a gene: 6. The V gene's germline CDR1 is DFQATT and CDR2 SNEGSKA (reference sequence). Here the CDR3 reads CSARDRLAEGYNEQFF. The CDR3 coding sequence is TGCAGTGCTAGAGATCGACTAGCGGAGGGCTACAATGAGCAGTTCTTC.

About this clonotype itself: A read error may produce the germline difference seen at one junction end. The J gene is TRBJ2-5, the V gene TRBV20-1; D might be TRBD2 (5 bases). The CDR3 consists of 13 residues. Germline lookup yields CDR1 DFQATT and CDR2 SNEGSKA (reference sequence). As DNA, the CDR3 is TGCAGTGCTAGAGAGACTACTCAAGAGACCCAGTATTTC. Residues: CSARETTQETQYF.

This clonotype was seen at least ten times. The rearrangement joins TRBV5-1 to TRBJ2-7; TRBD2 matches 13 bases. V lost 3 bases to trimming and J lost 4 bases; unmatched junction nucleotides: 4. Germline CDR1 reads SGHRS; CDR2 reads YFSETQ. The CDR3 is made up of 15 amino acids. The CDR3, as DNA: TGCGCCAGCAGCTGGGGGACTAGCGGGGAGTACGAGCAGTACTTC. Its translation: CASSWGTSGEYEQYF.